One and the same sample provided the 22 T cell receptor beta chains below, sequenced in a study of OX40 agonist ivuxolimab in advanced cancers. Data came from immunoSEQ multiplex PCR; TCRdb stores just in-frame clones and leaves some out. The data contain around 92,000 clones, 90% to 95% of them singletons. This material consisted of CD4+ or CD8+ T cells sorted from blood, taken in a trial of the OX40 agonist ivuxolimab. These receptors originate from an adult with an advanced solid tumor such as melanoma, head and neck, liver or kidney cancer.

V gene TRBV10-3 combines with J gene TRBJ2-3, with D possibly TRBD2 on 7 matching bases. Per the germline V gene, CDR1 is ENHRY and CDR2 is SYGVKD. The CDR3 totals 17 residues. Trimming stripped 6 bases from V and 3 bases from J, with 22 bases between. The CDR3 coding sequence is TGTGCCATCAGGACCCCAGGGGAATACGGGGGGACAGATACGCAGTATTTT. Its protein product is CAIRTPGEYGGTDTQYF.

The chain joins TRBV9 to TRBJ1-2; D possibly corresponds to TRBD1 (5 bases). The CDR3 covers 14 residues. Germline assignment: CDR1 SGDLS and CDR2 YYNGEE. V lost 3 bases and J 2 bases, leaving 11 bases between the germline ends. CDR3 in DNA: TGTGCCAGCAGCGGGGGCAGCTCAAACTATGGCTACACCTTC. Its translation is CASSGGSSNYGYTF.

The J gene is TRBJ1-5, the V gene TRBV10-1, with 7 positions matching TRBD1. J lost 6 bases, V lost 6 bases, and 8 bases had no gene match. CDR1 is WNHNN and CDR2 is SYGVQD in the germline V gene (reference sequence). CDR3 size: 14 residues. The CDR3 DNA follows: TGCGCCAGCAGGGGACAGCAGGTGGGTCAGCCCCAGCATTTT. It codes for CASRGQQVGQPQHF.

The chain is built from TRBV5-6 and TRBJ2-7, with D possibly being TRBD1 or TRBD2 (5 bases each). This CDR3 has 14 amino acids. Germline V gene lookup returns CDR1 SGHDT and CDR2 YYEEEE. The V gene lost 1 base and the J gene lost 3 bases, with 11 bases spanning the gap. Here the CDR3 reads CASSLLGGYYEQYF. CDR3 in DNA: TGTGCCAGCAGCTTGCTTGGGGGTTACTACGAGCAGTACTTC.

This sequence joins TRBV28 and TRBJ2-5, with D hard to call. The CDR3 has 13 amino acids. Germline CDR1 MDHEN, CDR2 SYDVKM. Trimming cost V 7 bases and J 5 bases, with 14 bases left between them. Written as DNA, the CDR3 is TGTGCCAGCACCGAGCTGGTTGGGGAGACCCAGTACTTC. This gives the protein CASTELVGETQYF.

CDR3 amino acids: CASSLEGYGNIQYF. The CDR3 DNA follows: TGCGCCAGCAGCTTGGAAGGATACGGAAACATTCAGTACTTC. This chain uses TRBV5-1 with TRBJ2-4; no definite D call. V gave up 0 bases and J gave up 6 bases, with 10 bases separating them. The CDR3 loop spans 14 amino acids. CDR1 is SGHRS and CDR2 is YFSETQ in the germline V gene.

The chain uses TRBV30 and TRBJ2-1; D is unresolved. The CDR3 totals 15 residues. Germline values: CDR1 GTSNPN, CDR2 SVGIG (reference sequence). V gave up 0 bases and J gave up 1 base, with 10 bases separating them. The CDR3 spells CAWSVRAQSYNEQFF. CDR3 nucleotide sequence: TGTGCCTGGAGTGTACGTGCACAGTCCTACAATGAGCAGTTCTTC.

The V and J genes are TRBV6-1 and TRBJ2-5; TRBD1 or TRBD2 may be the D gene (6 bases each). Germline V CDR1 and CDR2: MNHNS, SASEGT. The CDR3 spans 14 residues. Trimming took 6 bases from V and 1 from J, leaving 12 bases between them. The CDR3 DNA is TGTGCCAGCAGGACGGGGGCCCTCCAAGAGACCCAGTACTTC. The encoded protein is CASRTGALQETQYF.

V gene TRBV5-1 combines with J gene TRBJ2-1, with 10 bases identical to TRBD2. CDR1 and CDR2 (germline): SGHRS, YFSETQ. The CDR3 has 21 amino acids. Trimming removed 4 bases from V and 0 bases from J; junction bases left unmatched: 19. In DNA, the CDR3 is TGCGCCAGCAGCCGGCAGGCCCTAGCGGGGGTCTCGCTCCCCTCCTACAATGAGCAGTTCTTC. Protein sequence: CASSRQALAGVSLPSYNEQFF.

The chain recombines TRBV7-3 with TRBJ2-5, with D possibly called TRBD1 or TRBD2 (5 bases each). The CDR3 spans 16 residues. Trimming removed 4 bases from V and 2 bases from J, with 17 bases in between. In germline, CDR1 is SGHTA, CDR2 FQGTGA. This chain's CDR3 is CASSSGTGIGQETQYF. In DNA, the CDR3 is TGTGCCAGCAGCTCGGGGACGGGCATTGGACAAGAGACCCAGTACTTC.

To note about this clone: The sample contains more than one DNA sequence encoding this CDR3. The chain has TRBV27 and TRBJ1-5, with a possible D match to TRBD1 (5 bases). This CDR3 comprises 14 residues. Trimming took 3 bases from V and 5 from J, leaving 11 bases between them. CDR1 MNHEY and CDR2 SMNVEV come from the germline V gene (reference sequence). CDR3 amino acids: CASSFWGGDQPQHF. Written as DNA, the CDR3 is TGTGCCAGCAGTTTCTGGGGCGGCGATCAGCCCCAGCATTTT.

The V and J genes are TRBV5-4 and TRBJ1-4; 8 bases fit TRBD1. Unmatched junction bases numbered 4, after V lost 4 bases and J lost 5 bases. From germline, CDR1 is SGHNT and CDR2 YYREEE (reference sequence). CDR3 length: 14 amino acids. This CDR3 reads CASSMDRANEKLFF. CDR3 DNA sequence: TGTGCCAGCAGCATGGACAGGGCAAATGAAAAACTGTTTTTT.

The V and J genes are TRBV6-5 and TRBJ1-5; weak D call: TRBD1 (5 bases). Between the trimmed V and J ends, which lost 4 bases and 5 bases, there was a span of 18 bases. Germline loops: CDR1 MNHEY, CDR2 SVGAGI. The CDR3 runs to 16 residues. Written as DNA, the CDR3 is TGTGCCAGCAGTTTAATGGACACCGGAGGTGATCAGCCCCAGCATTTT. It is translated as CASSLMDTGGDQPQHF.

The chain joins TRBV19 to TRBJ1-5, with 8 bases identical to TRBD1. The V gene's germline CDR1 is LNHDA and CDR2 SQIVND (reference sequence). V shed 3 bases, J shed 1 base, and the junction held 5 bases outside the gene matches. This CDR3 comprises 16 residues. The CDR3 DNA is TGTGCCAGTAGTATCATTACAGGGGGAAGCAATCAGCCCCAGCATTTT. Translated, it gives CASSIITGGSNQPQHF.

This clone has more than one count but fewer than ten. This sequence joins TRBV7-9 and TRBJ1-5; 8 positions match TRBD1. CDR1 and CDR2 from the germline V gene are SEHNR and FQNEAQ (reference sequence). V gave up 1 base and J gave up 4 bases; unmatched junction bases: 6. The CDR3 runs 16 residues. The CDR3 DNA reads TGTGCCAGCAGCTTAGTGCAGGGGGCCTGGAATCAGCCCCAGCATTTT. Translation: CASSLVQGAWNQPQHF.

The V call is TRBV19, the J call TRBJ2-2; the D gene could be TRBD1 or TRBD2 (5 bases each). The length of the CDR3 is 14 residues. Trimming took 3 bases from V and 3 from J, leaving 8 bases between them. Per the germline V gene, CDR1 is LNHDA and CDR2 is SQIVND (reference sequence). This CDR3 reads CASSMGRDTGELFF. The CDR3 region has the DNA TGTGCCAGTAGTATGGGACGTGACACCGGGGAGCTGTTTTTT.

This sequence joins TRBV7-2 and TRBJ2-3, with 7 bases identical to TRBD2. The junction had 10 bases not matched to a gene; V was cut back by 3 bases and J by 10 bases. The germline V gene has CDR1 SGHTA and CDR2 FQGNSA. The CDR3 is 14 residues long. The CDR3 loop is CASSFMPSREAQYF. CDR3 sequence (DNA): TGTGCCAGCAGCTTCATGCCTAGCCGGGAGGCGCAGTATTTT.

J is TRBJ1-2 and V is TRBV11-3, with D possibly being TRBD1 (5 bases). The germline V and J ends were trimmed by 8 bases and 7 bases, with 14 bases remaining between them. Germline assignment: CDR1 SGHNT and CDR2 YENEEA. The CDR3 length is 12 residues. CDR3 in amino acids: CASGAAGGGYTF. DNA for the CDR3: TGTGCCAGCGGGGCGGCAGGCGGTGGCTACACCTTC. Variable domain in full (rest from reference TRBV11-3 and TRBJ1-2): EAGVVQSPRYKIIEKKQPVAFWCNPISGHNTLYWYLQNLGQGPELLIRYENEEAVDDSQLPKDRFSAERLKGVDSTLKIQPAELGDSAVYLCASGAAGGGYTFGSGTRLTVV.

The chain has TRBV5-1 and TRBJ2-1; tentatively, D is TRBD1 or TRBD2 (6 bases each). Trimming took 1 base from V and 0 from J, leaving 11 bases between them. CDR3 length equals 16 residues. The germline V gene has CDR1 SGHRS and CDR2 YFSETQ. CDR3 region: CASSLWGASSYNEQFF. The CDR3 bases are TGCGCCAGCAGCTTGTGGGGGGCCAGCTCCTACAATGAGCAGTTCTTC.

This chain joins TRBV19 and TRBJ2-3; 13 bases are a match to TRBD2. V lost 4 bases to trimming and J lost 4 bases; unmatched junction nucleotides: 5. The germline V gene encodes CDR1 LNHDA and CDR2 SQIVND (reference sequence). This CDR3 comprises 16 residues. This chain's CDR3 is CASSKGLAGVSDTQYF. Written as DNA, the CDR3 is TGTGCCAGTAGTAAAGGACTAGCGGGAGTCTCAGATACGCAGTATTTT.

The V and J genes are TRBV6-5 and TRBJ2-1; 8 bases are shared with TRBD2. CDR3 length: 15 residues. The germline gives CDR1 MNHEY, CDR2 SVGAGI. Trimming took 0 bases from V and 12 from J; bases not matched to a gene: 10. This chain's CDR3 is CASSYSILAGMGQFF. CDR3 nucleotide sequence: TGTGCCAGCAGTTACTCGATCCTAGCGGGTATGGGGCAGTTCTTC.

J is TRBJ2-3 and V is TRBV4-3; D is ambiguous. The V and J ends lost 0 bases and 4 bases respectively, with 29 bases between them. The CDR3 loop spans 21 amino acids. CDR1 is LGHNA and CDR2 is YSLEER in the germline V gene. The CDR3 DNA follows: TGCGCCAGCAGCCAAGATTTGGGCCGAGCGCTCCCCCGACATGGGCCAGATACGCAGTATTTT. It codes for CASSQDLGRALPRHGPDTQYF.